Sequencing of this TCR beta chain was carried out in a study of T cell responses to AZD1222 COVID-19 vaccine. Produced via immunoSEQ multiplex PCR; TCRdb's table is partial and in-frame only. The table has approximately 73,000 clones, 65% to 85% seen once. V was shortened by 8 bases and J by 6 bases, with 17 bases between the two germline ends. The CDR3 is 13 residues long. Germline CDR1 reads SNHLY; CDR2 reads FYNNEI. The chain combines TRBV2 with TRBJ2-7; D ambiguous. The clonotype comes from an adult in good health. The sample consisted of peripheral blood, taken on day 0 of AZD1222 vaccination. The CDR3 DNA is TGTGCCAGCTCTCCCCCTGTCCCGGGCGAGCAGTACTTC. This gives the protein CASSPPVPGEQYF.